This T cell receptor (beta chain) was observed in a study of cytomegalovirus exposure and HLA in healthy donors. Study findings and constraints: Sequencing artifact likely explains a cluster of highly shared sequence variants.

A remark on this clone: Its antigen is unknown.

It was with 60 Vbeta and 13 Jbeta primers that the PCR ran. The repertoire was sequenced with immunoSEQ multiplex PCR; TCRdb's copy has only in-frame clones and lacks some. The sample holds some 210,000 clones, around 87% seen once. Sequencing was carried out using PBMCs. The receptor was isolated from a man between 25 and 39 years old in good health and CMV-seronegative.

This CDR3 is CASSVEQGRTYEQYF. DNA for the CDR3: TGTGCCAGCAGCGTAGAACAGGGGCGCACCTACGAGCAGTACTTC. The J gene is TRBJ2-7, the V gene TRBV9; 7 nucleotides line up with TRBD1. Germline V lookup: CDR1 SGDLS, CDR2 YYNGEE. This CDR3 region has 15 residues. Losses at the gene ends were 0 bases for V and 2 bases for J; bases not matched to a gene: 5.